These 27 T cell receptor beta chains share one sample of origin, sequenced in a study of metastatic and nonmetastatic thyroid tumors. Not a single patient had been given any form of treatment at any point before undergoing thyroid surgery. Using MiXCR, TCRdb re-called clones from the PCR reads. The table shows about 5,800 clones, with approximately 18% occurring only once. Sequencing used adjacent normal tissue. The receptor source for this set is a female donor with papillary thyroid cancer or a benign thyroid nodule (not recorded which). Some clones in this sample may be carry-over from other donors' samples.

By its share, this clone is medium-sized (0.01 to 0.1%). CDR3 coding DNA: TGCGCCAGCAGCCTAGGACAGGGGGTGGACGAGCAGTACTTC. Encoded protein: CASSLGQGVDEQYF. This chain links TRBV5-1 with TRBJ2-7; the match to TRBD1 covers 10 bases. Germline assignment: CDR1 SGHRS and CDR2 YFSETQ. Trimming removed 4 bases from V and 5 bases from J; junction bases left unmatched: 6. This CDR3 has 14 amino acids.

This clone was counted between two and nine times. Given the absence of the conserved phenylalanine or tryptophan at the CDR3 end, a read error is likely. The V call is TRBV7-3, the J call TRBJ2-1; 10 bases are shared with TRBD2. The V gene's germline CDR1 is SGHTA and CDR2 FQGTGA. With 10 bases clipped from V and 6 bases from J, the junction kept 9 bases outside the gene matches. This CDR3 is 14 amino acids long. CDR3 loop: CAIILQREGNEQFL. CDR3 bases: TGTGCCATCATCTTACAGCGGGAGGGCAATGAGCAGTTCCTC.

This chain connects TRBV2 to TRBJ1-2, with D possibly matching TRBD1 (5 bases). The CDR3 is 13 amino acids. Trimming left V 7 bases short and J 6 bases short, with 15 bases between. From germline, CDR1 is SNHLY and CDR2 FYNNEI. CDR3 sequence reads: CASMDGGGDGYTF. Written as DNA, the CDR3 is TGTGCCAGCATGGACGGCGGGGGGGATGGCTACACCTTC.

The rearrangement uses TRBV2 and TRBJ2-2; 7 nucleotides match TRBD1. CDR3 size: 13 residues. The germline V gene encodes CDR1 SNHLY and CDR2 FYNNEI. With V trimmed by 5 bases and J by 7 bases, 4 bases remained unmatched. This CDR3 reads CASSQGTDGELFF. The CDR3 nucleotides read TGTGCCAGCAGTCAGGGGACAGACGGGGAGCTGTTTTTT.

In this sample, this clone is medium-sized. V is TRBV2 and J is TRBJ2-5; D not certain. This CDR3 has 13 residues. V shed 7 bases and J shed 4 bases, with 13 bases lying between them. The V gene's germline CDR1 is SNHLY and CDR2 FYNNEI. Here the CDR3 reads CASIQDIGETQYF. In DNA form, the CDR3 reads TGTGCCAGCATTCAGGATATCGGAGAGACCCAGTACTTC.

The table lists this clone with a few counts. The rearrangement uses TRBV28 and TRBJ2-1, with TRBD2 identical over 9 bases. Trimming removed 6 bases from V and 7 bases from J; junction bases left unmatched: 13. Germline V CDR1 and CDR2: MDHEN, SYDVKM. CDR3 length equals 16 residues. CDR3 sequence: CASRGVGAGGGNEQFF. The CDR3, as DNA: TGTGCCAGCAGGGGGGTAGGAGCGGGAGGCGGGAATGAGCAGTTCTTC.

The chain links TRBV5-1 to TRBJ1-5; no clear D gene. The germline CDR1 and CDR2 sequences are SGHRS and YFSETQ. The CDR3 totals 13 residues. Trimming removed 5 bases from V and 0 bases from J, with 6 bases in between. CDR3: CASRAHSNQPQHF. The DNA for the CDR3 is TGCGCCAGCAGGGCACATAGCAATCAGCCCCAGCATTTT.

This clone is labeled as medium-sized. The rearrangement uses TRBV28 and TRBJ2-2, with TRBD2 matching 10 bases. Germline CDR1 MDHEN, CDR2 SYDVKM. CDR3 length equals 15 residues. The V and J ends lost 6 bases and 7 bases, in that order; junction bases with no gene match: 8. The CDR3 nucleotides read TGTGCCAGCAGCCGAGCGGGGGGGCGAGGCGGGGAGCTGTTTTTT. Its protein is CASSRAGGRGGELFF.

The sample holds a few counts of this clone. This chain's CDR3 is CASSLVRGRDGYTF. The CDR3 DNA sequence: TGTGCCAGCAGCTTAGTAAGGGGACGGGACGGCTACACCTTC. The chain joins TRBV7-8 to TRBJ1-2, with D possibly being TRBD1 (5 bases). The CDR3 has 14 residues. Germline CDR1 and CDR2: SGHVS and FQNEAQ. The ends were cut back, 1 base at V and 8 bases at J, with 14 bases in the middle.

There are a few counts of this clone. The J gene is TRBJ2-7, the V gene TRBV6-1; TRBD2 agrees at 16 bases. CDR3 size: 16 residues. Germline values: CDR1 MNHNS, CDR2 SASEGT. Trimming at V came to 6 bases and at J to 2 bases, leaving 4 bases not matched to a gene. CDR3 DNA: TGTGCCAGCAGCTCCGGGACTAGCGGGGGGGCCTACGAGCAGTACTTC. It codes for CASSSGTSGGAYEQYF.

This clone has only a few counts. This chain connects TRBV6-1 to TRBJ1-5; tentative D call: TRBD1 (5 bases). The V gene's germline CDR1 is MNHNS and CDR2 SASEGT. CDR3 length: 15 residues. V lost 0 bases to trimming and J lost 7 bases, with 13 bases between them. This chain's CDR3 is CASSEALAGLQPQHF. The CDR3 DNA sequence: TGTGCCAGCAGTGAAGCCCTGGCAGGGCTCCAGCCCCAGCATTTT.

This clone is termed large. V gene TRBV6-1 combines with J gene TRBJ2-7, with TRBD2 matching over 7 bases. Losses at the gene ends were 1 base for V and 2 bases for J; bases not matched to a gene: 5. CDR3 length equals 15 residues. CDR1 and CDR2 (germline): MNHNS, SASEGT. The CDR3 region has the DNA TGTGCCAGCAGTGAAGGCGGGGGTCCTACCTACGAGCAGTACTTC. Protein product: CASSEGGGPTYEQYF.

The chain links TRBV11-2 to TRBJ1-3, with a tentative D call TRBD1 (6 bases). CDR3 length: 17 amino acids. V was pared by 0 bases and J by 2 bases, with 14 bases between. Germline CDR1 and CDR2: SGHAT and FQNNGV. The DNA for the CDR3 is TGTGCCAGCAGCTTAGATAGGCGGGGGCTTACTGGAAACACCATATATTTT. Translated: CASSLDRRGLTGNTIYF.

Comments on this clone: Sequence at one end of the junction differs from germline and may be a read error. This chain links TRBV29-1 with TRBJ2-7; D possibly corresponds to TRBD1 (5 bases). Germline V gene data show CDR1 as SQVTM and CDR2 as ANQGSEA. CDR3 length: 14 amino acids. The CDR3 loop is CSVEKSRAQNDQYF. The CDR3 DNA reads TGCAGTGTTGAAAAGTCCAGGGCTCAGAACGATCAGTACTTC.

This clone is labeled as medium-sized. The genes are TRBV30 and TRBJ2-7, with D hard to call. V dropped 4 bases and J dropped 6 bases, with 10 bases sitting between them. Germline CDR1 and CDR2: GTSNPN and SVGIG (reference sequence). The CDR3 spans 11 residues. The CDR3 here is CAWKGQTEQYF. CDR3 nucleotide sequence: TGTGCCTGGAAAGGGCAGACCGAGCAGTACTTC.

This clone was observed a few times. The chain employs TRBV6-1 and TRBJ2-5, with D tentatively TRBD1 (6 bases). CDR1 is MNHNS, CDR2 SASEGT, per germline. CDR3 size: 15 residues. The V end lost 8 bases, the J end lost 10 bases, and 26 bases lay between the germline ends. CDR3 sequence: CASPIGEGGPRDQYF. The CDR3 region has the DNA TGTGCCAGCCCAATTGGTGAAGGGGGACCAAGAGACCAGTACTTC.

A word on this clone: This may be a read error: a much more frequent sequence differs by one nucleotide. CDR3 sequence: CTSNRGSDYEKLFF. The DNA for the CDR3 is TGTACCAGTAACAGGGGATCGGACTATGAAAAACTGTTTTTT. The chain has TRBV19 and TRBJ1-4; 7 bases line up with TRBD1. The CDR3 runs to 14 residues. Germline V CDR1 and CDR2: LNHDA, SQIVND (reference sequence).

This clone is labeled as large (0.1 to 1%). V usage is TRBV6-1 and J usage is TRBJ1-3; D not resolved. The germline CDR1 and CDR2 sequences are MNHNS and SASEGT. Trimming shortened V by 6 bases and J by 0 bases, and 12 bases separated the two germline ends. CDR3 length: 15 residues. CDR3 nucleotide sequence: TGTGCCAGCAGCCTCAGACTTAGCTCTGGAAACACCATATATTTT. Its translation: CASSLRLSSGNTIYF.

This clone was recorded many times. At the DNA level, this CDR3 is encoded by other sequences in the same sample as well. V and J are TRBV20-1 and TRBJ2-5; D is perhaps TRBD2 (7 bases). The CDR3 has 13 residues. CDR1 is DFQATT, CDR2 SNEGSKA, per germline (reference sequence). The CDR3 region is CRGGAGGGKTQYF. The CDR3 coding sequence is TGCAGAGGGGGGGCTGGAGGTGGGAAGACCCAGTACTTC.

Sample share makes this clone medium-sized. The chain has TRBV19 and TRBJ2-5; TRBD2 might be the D (6 bases). This CDR3 comprises 15 residues. Trimming cost V 5 bases and J 5 bases, with 18 bases left between them. The germline V gene has CDR1 LNHDA and CDR2 SQIVND (reference sequence). The CDR3 is CASSLMGVGGETQYF. For the CDR3, the DNA is TGTGCCAGTAGTTTGATGGGGGTCGGAGGGGAGACCCAGTACTTC.

This clone is classed as medium-sized. This sequence joins TRBV29-1 and TRBJ2-1, with D perhaps matching TRBD2 (6 bases). V was trimmed by 6 bases and J by 2 bases, leaving 20 bases between them. Germline assignment: CDR1 SQVTM and CDR2 ANQGSEA. The length of the CDR3 is 16 residues. CDR3 bases: TGCAGCGTCGCGCGCCCCACTAGCTCGACCTACAATGAGCAGTTCTTC. Translated: CSVARPTSSTYNEQFF.

In its sample, this clone was seen many times. This chain uses TRBV30 with TRBJ2-5, with unresolved D. CDR1 and CDR2 from the germline V gene are GTSNPN and SVGIG (reference sequence). V gave up 2 bases and J gave up 0 bases, with 4 bases separating them. The length of the CDR3 is 12 residues. The CDR3 DNA is TGTGCCTGGAGTCAGGACCAAGAGACCCAGTACTTC. It translates to CAWSQDQETQYF.

Points on this clone: Other DNA sequences within the sample encode an identical CDR3. V gene TRBV28 combines with J gene TRBJ1-6; a weak D match, TRBD1 (5 bases). This CDR3 spans 16 amino acids. Trimming removed 5 bases from V and 4 bases from J, with 15 bases in between. CDR1 is MDHEN, CDR2 SYDVKM, per germline. The DNA for the CDR3 is TGTGCCAGCAGTGCTAGAACAGGCAGTTATAATTCACCCCTCCACTTT. It translates to CASSARTGSYNSPLHF.

This clone was observed once. V gene TRBV20-1 combines with J gene TRBJ2-2; 9 bases are shared with TRBD1. J lost 5 bases, V lost 4 bases, and 11 bases had no gene match. CDR3 length: 16 residues. The germline gives CDR1 DFQATT, CDR2 SNEGSKA (reference sequence). The CDR3 spells CSAKAQGQGGTGELFF. The CDR3 DNA reads as TGCAGTGCTAAGGCTCAGGGACAGGGTGGGACCGGGGAGCTGTTTTTT.

The table lists this clone with a few counts. The chain employs TRBV27 and TRBJ2-7, with 9 nucleotides matching TRBD1. The CDR3 extends over 16 amino acids. Germline V gene lookup returns CDR1 MNHEY and CDR2 SMNVEV (reference sequence). Trimming at V came to 6 bases and at J to 0 bases, leaving 9 bases not matched to a gene. In nucleotides, the CDR3 is TGTGCCAGCAGCCCCCCGGGACAGGGCAGCTCCTACGAGCAGTACGTC. Its protein product is CASSPPGQGSSYEQYV.

This clone has at least ten counts. The chain combines TRBV18 with TRBJ1-1; 10 positions agree with TRBD1. Germline loops: CDR1 KGHSH, CDR2 LQKENI. The CDR3 is 16 amino acids. J gave up 3 bases and V 3 bases, and 7 bases lay outside the gene matches. CDR3 loop: CASSPGTGAADTEAFF. DNA of the CDR3: TGTGCCAGCTCACCCGGGACAGGGGCGGCAGACACTGAAGCTTTCTTT. The whole variable domain, remainder taken from reference TRBV18 and TRBJ1-1, is NAGVMQNPRHLVRRRGQEARLRCSPMKGHSHVYWYRQLPEEGLKFMVYLQKENIIDESGMPKERFSAEFPKEGPSILRIQQVVRGDSAAYFCASSPGTGAADTEAFFGQGTRLTVV.

By proportion, this clone is medium-sized (0.01 to 0.1%). The rearrangement uses TRBV6-5 and TRBJ1-1; 7 positions agree with TRBD1. Germline V gene data show CDR1 as MNHEY and CDR2 as SVGAGI. J gave up 0 bases and V 0 bases, and 10 bases lay outside the gene matches. This CDR3 spans 18 amino acids. The CDR3 sequence: CASSYSRTGVAVNTEAFF. DNA of the CDR3: TGTGCCAGCAGTTACTCCCGGACAGGCGTGGCGGTGAACACTGAAGCTTTCTTT.